The 32 T cell receptor beta chains below all came from one sample that was sequenced in a study of PD-1 blockade in mismatch repair-deficient tumors. The repertoire was sequenced with immunoSEQ multiplex PCR; TCRdb's copy has only in-frame clones and lacks some. Of 100,000 to 150,000 clones detected, about 90% appear once; the ten largest clones hold approximately 12%. Sequencing was performed on peripheral blood, taken about 17 months after starting pembrolizumab. The receptor set was obtained from an adult with mismatch repair-deficient cancer.

The chain joins TRBV9 to TRBJ2-7; TRBD2 matches 11 bases. Germline CDR1 and CDR2: SGDLS and YYNGEE. V was pared by 0 bases and J by 2 bases, with 4 bases of the junction left unmatched. This CDR3 has 16 amino acids. The CDR3 sequence is CASSVEGTSGPYEQYF. The CDR3 DNA reads TGTGCCAGCAGCGTAGAAGGGACTAGCGGTCCCTACGAGCAGTACTTC.

The rearrangement links TRBV7-9 to TRBJ1-2, with 8 positions matching TRBD1. This CDR3 contains 14 residues. The V gene's germline CDR1 is SEHNR and CDR2 FQNEAQ (reference sequence). Unmatched junction bases numbered 1, after V lost 0 bases and J lost 4 bases. In DNA form, the CDR3 reads TGTGCCAGCAGCTTAGCAGGACAGGGCTATGGCTACACCTTC. This encodes CASSLAGQGYGYTF. The whole variable domain, remainder taken from reference TRBV7-9 and TRBJ1-2, is DTGVSQNPRHKITKRGQNVTFRCDPISEHNRLYWYRQTLGQGPEFLTYFQNEAQLEKSRLLSDRFSAERPKGSFSTLEIQRTEQGDSAMYLCASSLAGQGYGYTFGSGTRLTVV.

V usage is TRBV4-3 and J usage is TRBJ2-2; 11 bases agree with TRBD2. The germline CDR1 and CDR2 sequences are LGHNA and YSLEER. Losses at the gene ends were 0 bases for V and 7 bases for J; bases not matched to a gene: 10. This CDR3 is built from 18 residues. CDR3 amino acids: CASSQDSASGRWDGELFF. CDR3 sequence (DNA): TGCGCCAGCAGCCAAGATAGCGCTAGCGGGAGGTGGGACGGGGAGCTGTTTTTT.

The chain has TRBV11-3 and TRBJ2-4, with D possibly TRBD2 on 5 matching bases. CDR3 size: 15 residues. The germline V and J ends were trimmed by 5 bases and 2 bases, with 13 bases remaining between them. The germline CDR1 and CDR2 sequences are SGHNT and YENEEA. The CDR3 protein is CASSPETISKNIQYF. CDR3 nucleotides: TGTGCCAGCAGCCCGGAGACTATCTCCAAAAACATTCAGTACTTC.

The rearrangement uses TRBV5-1 and TRBJ2-7; 11 nucleotides align to TRBD2. CDR3 size: 14 residues. The trim removed 4 bases at V and 7 bases at J, leaving 7 bases unmatched. In germline, CDR1 is SGHRS, CDR2 YFSETQ. The CDR3 here is CASSGTSGRFEQYF. The CDR3 bases are TGCGCCAGCAGCGGGACTAGCGGCAGATTTGAGCAGTACTTC.

In DNA, the CDR3 is TGTGCCAGCAGTTTATCTACAGGGGGCGGGGGAAAAAACATTCAGTACTTC. Translated, it gives CASSLSTGGGGKNIQYF. This chain joins TRBV27 and TRBJ2-4, with 9 bases fitting TRBD1. Germline V CDR1 and CDR2: MNHEY, SMNVEV (reference sequence). CDR3 length: 17 amino acids. V was pared by 0 bases and J by 4 bases, with 7 bases of the junction left unmatched.

This clone was counted a few times. The chain links TRBV6-5 to TRBJ2-1; 7 nucleotides line up with TRBD1. The CDR3 spans 16 residues. Germline V CDR1 and CDR2: MNHEY, SVGAGI. J lost 6 bases, V lost 2 bases, and 10 bases had no gene match. The CDR3 here is CASSYQATTGLNEQFF. CDR3 DNA sequence: TGTGCCAGCAGTTACCAAGCCACGACAGGGCTCAATGAGCAGTTCTTC.

The chain has TRBV4-3 and TRBJ2-2; D assignment may be TRBD1 or TRBD2 (5 bases each). V lost 4 bases and J 2 bases, leaving 23 bases between the germline ends. Per germline, CDR1 LGHNA and CDR2 YSLEER. This CDR3 is built from 19 residues. Here the CDR3 DNA reads TGCGCCAGCAGCCCAGGGACCGCCGGAACCCAACCCAACACCGGGGAGCTGTTTTTT. Its translation is CASSPGTAGTQPNTGELFF.

The rearrangement links TRBV5-6 to TRBJ2-2, with D possibly being TRBD1 (6 bases). V was trimmed by 3 bases and J by 6 bases, leaving 15 bases between them. The germline V gene encodes CDR1 SGHDT and CDR2 YYEEEE. The CDR3 is made up of 15 amino acids. CDR3 amino acids: CASSWKTGFPGELFF. For the CDR3, the DNA is TGTGCCAGCAGCTGGAAAACAGGGTTTCCCGGGGAGCTGTTTTTT. The full variable domain, rest sourced from reference TRBV5-6 and TRBJ2-2, is DAGVTQSPTHLIKTRGQQVTLRCSPKSGHDTVSWYQQALGQGPQFIFQYYEEEERQRGNFPDRFSGHQFPNYSSELNVNALLLGDSALYLCASSWKTGFPGELFFGEGSRLTVL.

The chain links TRBV7-2 to TRBJ1-4; D unresolved. The CDR3 spans 15 residues. V lost 1 base, J lost 7 bases, and 13 bases lay in between. Per germline, CDR1 SGHTA and CDR2 FQGNSA. The CDR3 region has the DNA TGTGCCAGCAGCTTAGGCCGGAGGCCTGGTGAAAAACTGTTTTTT. This translates into CASSLGRRPGEKLFF.

The genes are TRBV13 and TRBJ2-1; 8 bases match TRBD2. This CDR3 is 14 amino acids long. V shed 6 bases and J 8 bases; nucleotides not matched to a gene: 9. CDR1 is PRHDT, CDR2 FYEKMQ, per germline (reference sequence). DNA for the CDR3: TGTGCCAGCAGGAACGGACTAGCCTGGGATGAGCAGTTCTTC. This translates into CASRNGLAWDEQFF. Drawing the rest from reference TRBV13 and TRBJ2-1, the complete variable domain is AAGVIQSPRHLIKEKRETATLKCYPIPRHDTVYWYQQGPGQDPQFLISFYEKMQSDKGSIPDRFSAQQFSDYHSELNMSSLELGDSALYFCASRNGLAWDEQFFGPGTRLTVL.

The chain joins TRBV19 to TRBJ2-2; no reliable D call. Trimming pared 1 base from V and 5 bases from J, leaving 5 bases between. This CDR3 region has 13 residues. Per germline, CDR1 LNHDA and CDR2 SQIVND (reference sequence). CDR3 sequence: CASSIGWTGELFF. DNA of the CDR3: TGTGCCAGTAGTATAGGGTGGACCGGGGAGCTGTTTTTT. The full variable domain, with the rest looked up from reference TRBV19 and TRBJ2-2, is DGGITQSPKYLFRKEGQNVTLSCEQNLNHDAMYWYRQDPGQGLRLIYYSQIVNDFQKGDIAEGYSVSREKKESFPLTVTSAQKNPTAFYLCASSIGWTGELFFGEGSRLTVL.

This clone was counted between two and nine times. The chain combines TRBV6-5 with TRBJ2-6; D is possibly TRBD1 (6 bases). Trimming removed 2 bases at V and 0 bases at J, with 8 bases between. Per the germline V gene, CDR1 is MNHEY and CDR2 is SVGAGI. This CDR3 has 16 residues. The CDR3 DNA follows: TGTGCCAGCAGTTACGACAGGAGCTCTGGGGCCAACGTCCTGACTTTC. Residues: CASSYDRSSGANVLTF.

The chain employs TRBV9 and TRBJ2-7; TRBD2 agrees at 14 bases. Losses at the gene ends were 2 bases for V and 4 bases for J; bases not matched to a gene: 11. This CDR3 spans 18 amino acids. Germline V gene data show CDR1 as SGDLS and CDR2 as YYNGEE. CDR3 sequence (DNA): TGTGCCAGCAGCGTCGGGACTAGCGGGGGTAGGAGTGTATACGAGCAGTACTTC. It encodes CASSVGTSGGRSVYEQYF.

The J gene is TRBJ1-2, the V gene TRBV25-1; tentatively, D is TRBD1 (5 bases). Germline V gene data show CDR1 as MGHDK and CDR2 as SYGVNS. With 3 bases removed from V and 0 bases from J, the gap between germline ends came to 8 bases. The CDR3 consists of 14 residues. This chain's CDR3 is CASSDRTSNYGYTF. For the CDR3, the DNA is TGTGCCAGCAGTGACCGGACATCTAACTATGGCTACACCTTC.

CDR3 sequence (DNA): TGTGCCTCAAAGGGCAGGGGGAACACCGGGGAGCTGTTTTTT. Translation gives CASKGRGNTGELFF. The V call is TRBV2, the J call TRBJ2-2; D is perhaps TRBD1 (6 bases). Trimming shortened V by 11 bases and J by 1 base, and 14 bases separated the two germline ends. CDR1 and CDR2 (germline): SNHLY, FYNNEI. CDR3 length equals 14 residues.

V usage is TRBV27 and J usage is TRBJ2-1, with 15 bases identical to TRBD2. V dropped 3 bases and J dropped 10; count of bases not matched to a gene: 4. The germline gives CDR1 MNHEY, CDR2 SMNVEV (reference sequence). CDR3 size: 15 residues. The DNA for the CDR3 is TGTGCCAGCAGTTTCGGACTAGCGGGAGGGCAGGAGCAGTTCTTC. Protein sequence: CASSFGLAGGQEQFF.

V usage is TRBV6-5 and J usage is TRBJ2-7; D not resolved. The length of the CDR3 is 11 residues. Germline loops: CDR1 MNHEY, CDR2 SVGAGI. Trimming took 8 bases from V and 3 from J, leaving 8 bases between them. The CDR3 DNA is TGTGCCAGCGAGGACGGCTACGAGCAGTACTTC. Residues: CASEDGYEQYF.

A single count supports this clone. This chain joins TRBV6-1 and TRBJ2-1; D may be TRBD1 or TRBD2 (5 bases each). V lost 1 base and J lost 6, with 22 bases in between. The germline V gene has CDR1 MNHNS and CDR2 SASEGT. This CDR3 region has 18 residues. For the CDR3, the DNA is TGTGCCAGCAGTGAAGGGGGGTTAGCGCTTCTATTGGGCAATGAGCAGTTCTTC. It translates to CASSEGGLALLLGNEQFF.

Turning to this clone: At the DNA level, this CDR3 is encoded by other sequences in the same sample as well. The rearrangement links TRBV29-1 to TRBJ2-7, with D unresolved. The CDR3 extends over 12 amino acids. V was clipped by 0 bases and J by 4 bases, with 7 bases between them. Germline V gene lookup returns CDR1 SQVTM and CDR2 ANQGSEA. The CDR3 DNA reads TGCAGCGTTGAAGACCGAGAATACGAGCAGTACTTC. Translating it yields CSVEDREYEQYF.

This clone was observed a single time. The V call is TRBV4-1, the J call TRBJ2-7, with TRBD1 matching 11 bases. The V gene end was trimmed by 2 bases and the J gene end by 5 bases; junction bases not matched to a gene: 8. The CDR3 totals 16 residues. Germline V gene data show CDR1 as MGHRA and CDR2 as YSYEKL. In DNA form, the CDR3 reads TGCGCCAGCAGCCAAACACCGGGACAGGGGGTGAACGAGCAGTACTTC. Protein product: CASSQTPGQGVNEQYF.

V usage is TRBV7-9 and J usage is TRBJ1-2; 9 bases are a match to TRBD1. Germline CDR1 and CDR2: SEHNR and FQNEAQ (reference sequence). The CDR3 length is 14 residues. V was clipped by 4 bases and J by 4 bases; unmatched bases: 4. In DNA form, the CDR3 reads TGTGCCAGCAGCTCGGGACAGGGTGGCTATGGCTACACCTTC. Translated: CASSSGQGGYGYTF. Full variable domain (missing parts from reference TRBV7-9 and TRBJ1-2): DTGVSQNPRHKITKRGQNVTFRCDPISEHNRLYWYRQTLGQGPEFLTYFQNEAQLEKSRLLSDRFSAERPKGSFSTLEIQRTEQGDSAMYLCASSSGQGGYGYTFGSGTRLTVV.

The J gene is TRBJ2-7, the V gene TRBV7-9, with TRBD1 as a possible D gene (5 bases). The CDR3 has 14 amino acids. V lost 5 bases and J 3 bases, leaving 14 bases between the germline ends. Per the germline V gene, CDR1 is SEHNR and CDR2 is FQNEAQ (reference sequence). The CDR3 DNA reads TGTGCCAGCAGCGGACGGACACGTTACTACGAGCAGTACTTC. Protein: CASSGRTRYYEQYF.

The J gene is TRBJ2-3, the V gene TRBV18, with TRBD2 identical over 8 bases. Losses at the gene ends were 0 bases for V and 0 bases for J; bases not matched to a gene: 2. The CDR3 has 16 residues. The germline gives CDR1 KGHSH, CDR2 LQKENI. CDR3 protein: CASSPPSGGSTDTQYF. The CDR3 DNA reads as TGTGCCAGCTCACCACCATCGGGAGGGAGCACAGATACGCAGTATTTT.

V is TRBV5-4 and J is TRBJ2-7; no clear D gene. Germline values: CDR1 SGHNT, CDR2 YYREEE (reference sequence). This CDR3 has 13 residues. V was pared by 4 bases and J by 6 bases, with 14 bases between. The chain's CDR3 is CASSLRGRSEQYF. The CDR3 region has the DNA TGTGCCAGCAGCCTACGTGGCAGAAGCGAGCAGTACTTC. Based on the CDR3 plus reference TRBV5-4 and TRBJ2-7, the full variable domain is ETGVTQSPTHLIKTRGQQVTLRCSSQSGHNTVSWYQQALGQGPQFIFQYYREEENGRGNFPPRFSGLQFPNYSSELNVNALELDDSALYLCASSLRGRSEQYFGPGTRLTVT.

The V call is TRBV11-2, the J call TRBJ2-3, with TRBD1 matching over 7 bases. The V segment lost 0 bases and the J segment 7 bases; nucleotides outside the gene matches: 4. The CDR3 runs 14 residues. Germline-derived CDR1 and CDR2 are SGHAT and FQNNGV. This chain's CDR3 is CASSLETGRHTQYF. The CDR3 DNA sequence: TGTGCCAGCAGCTTAGAGACAGGGCGGCATACGCAGTATTTT.

The J gene is TRBJ2-1, the V gene TRBV7-2, with D possibly being TRBD2 (6 bases). Germline CDR1 SGHTA, CDR2 FQGNSA. V was pared by 0 bases and J by 8 bases, with 11 bases between. The CDR3 is made up of 14 amino acids. CDR3 in DNA: TGTGCCAGCAGCTTAGCGAGCAGGGAGGATGAGCAGTTCTTC. Translated, it gives CASSLASREDEQFF.

The V gene is TRBV6-5, the J gene TRBJ2-7; TRBD1 is a possible D gene (5 bases). The CDR3 totals 15 residues. Trimming removed 5 bases at V and 4 bases at J, with 18 bases between. The germline gives CDR1 MNHEY, CDR2 SVGAGI. The CDR3 is CASSGAWPDQYEQYF. CDR3 nucleotides: TGTGCCAGCAGTGGGGCTTGGCCCGACCAATACGAGCAGTACTTC.

V and J are TRBV15 and TRBJ2-7; maybe TRBD1 (6 bases). V was clipped by 2 bases and J by 3 bases, with 11 bases between them. The CDR3 has 14 amino acids. Germline CDR1 LNHNV, CDR2 YYDKDF (reference sequence). The CDR3 protein is CATSRSTGFYEQYF. The CDR3, as DNA: TGTGCCACCAGCAGATCAACAGGGTTCTACGAGCAGTACTTC.

This rearrangement joins TRBV18 to TRBJ2-3, with D maybe TRBD2 (5 bases). Germline assignment: CDR1 KGHSH and CDR2 LQKENI. The length of the CDR3 is 14 residues. Trimming removed 8 bases from V and 5 bases from J, with 17 bases in between. The CDR3 sequence is CASTTRNLRDTQYF. The CDR3 coding sequence is TGTGCCAGCACAACTAGGAATCTACGAGATACGCAGTATTTT. The full variable domain, completed using reference TRBV18 and TRBJ2-3, is NAGVMQNPRHLVRRRGQEARLRCSPMKGHSHVYWYRQLPEEGLKFMVYLQKENIIDESGMPKERFSAEFPKEGPSILRIQQVVRGDSAAYFCASTTRNLRDTQYFGPGTRLTVL.

V and J are TRBV4-1 and TRBJ1-2, with D maybe TRBD1 (6 bases). The CDR3 is made up of 16 amino acids. Trimming pared 1 base from V and 1 base from J, leaving 13 bases between. Germline V gives CDR1 MGHRA, CDR2 YSYEKL. The CDR3 DNA sequence: TGCGCCAGCAGCCAAGTTCAGGACAGCTATAACTATGGCTACACCTTC. Translated: CASSQVQDSYNYGYTF.

The chain employs TRBV19 and TRBJ2-3; D perhaps matches TRBD1 (5 bases). This CDR3 spans 15 amino acids. Per the germline V gene, CDR1 is LNHDA and CDR2 is SQIVND (reference sequence). Trimming stripped 4 bases from V and 3 bases from J, with 14 bases between. The CDR3, as DNA: TGTGCCAGTAGTACCGACGACACAGGTACAGATACGCAGTATTTT. Translation gives CASSTDDTGTDTQYF.